Below, 5 T cell receptor beta chains from the same sample are listed, as sequenced in a study of cytomegalovirus exposure and HLA in healthy donors. PCR involved 60 Vbeta and 13 Jbeta primers. Libraries were prepared by immunoSEQ multiplex PCR; TCRdb keeps only in-frame clonotypes and omits some of them. This sample carries fewer than 110,000 clones, 81% of them seen once, and the ten largest clones take 2% to 2.5%. Sequenced sample: PBMCs. The receptor set was obtained from a man aged 25-40 years in good health and CMV-seronegative.

The DNA of the CDR3 is TGCGCCAGCAGCCAAGTGGCGGGGCGCACAGATACGCAGTATTTT. It yields the protein CASSQVAGRTDTQYF. The chain has TRBV4-1 and TRBJ2-3, with D perhaps TRBD2 (6 bases). V shed 1 base and J shed 1 base, with 9 bases lying between them. The germline CDR1 and CDR2 sequences are MGHRA and YSYEKL. The CDR3 consists of 15 residues.

The J gene is TRBJ2-2, the V gene TRBV6-5; 9 bases are a match to TRBD1. This CDR3 has 15 amino acids. V trimming: 6 bases; J trimming: 4 bases; junction bases outside the gene matches: 6. Germline V lookup: CDR1 MNHEY, CDR2 SVGAGI. CDR3 nucleotides: TGTGCCAGCAGCGTGGACAGGGGCAGCACCGGGGAGCTGTTTTTT. Protein sequence: CASSVDRGSTGELFF.

The chain uses TRBV23-1 and TRBJ2-1, with 7 bases lining up with TRBD2. TRBV23-1 is designated an ORF whose function remains uncertain. V was pared by 3 bases and J by 6 bases, with 8 bases of the junction left unmatched. This CDR3 has 15 residues. The chain's CDR3 is CASSHPPGLRNEQFF. CDR3 in DNA: TGCGCCAGCAGTCATCCCCCGGGACTACGCAATGAGCAGTTCTTC.

This clone was detected only a few times. This chain links TRBV6-1 with TRBJ1-6; D perhaps matches TRBD1 (5 bases). The CDR3 totals 14 residues. Between the trimmed V and J ends, which lost 6 bases and 12 bases, there was a span of 18 bases. Germline loops: CDR1 MNHNS, CDR2 SASEGT. The CDR3, as DNA: TGTGCCAGCAGCGCCCGGGACTCCCTCGGACCCCTCCACTTT. Translation: CASSARDSLGPLHF.

This clone was seen once. The chain carries TRBV28 and TRBJ1-3; possible D gene TRBD1, 5 bases. The V gene's germline CDR1 is MDHEN and CDR2 SYDVKM. The V end was cut by 2 bases, the J end by 0 bases, with 8 bases between. The CDR3 is 15 amino acids. In nucleotides, the CDR3 is TGTGCCAGCAGTTTACAGACAGTCTCTGGAAACACCATATATTTT. It is translated as CASSLQTVSGNTIYF.